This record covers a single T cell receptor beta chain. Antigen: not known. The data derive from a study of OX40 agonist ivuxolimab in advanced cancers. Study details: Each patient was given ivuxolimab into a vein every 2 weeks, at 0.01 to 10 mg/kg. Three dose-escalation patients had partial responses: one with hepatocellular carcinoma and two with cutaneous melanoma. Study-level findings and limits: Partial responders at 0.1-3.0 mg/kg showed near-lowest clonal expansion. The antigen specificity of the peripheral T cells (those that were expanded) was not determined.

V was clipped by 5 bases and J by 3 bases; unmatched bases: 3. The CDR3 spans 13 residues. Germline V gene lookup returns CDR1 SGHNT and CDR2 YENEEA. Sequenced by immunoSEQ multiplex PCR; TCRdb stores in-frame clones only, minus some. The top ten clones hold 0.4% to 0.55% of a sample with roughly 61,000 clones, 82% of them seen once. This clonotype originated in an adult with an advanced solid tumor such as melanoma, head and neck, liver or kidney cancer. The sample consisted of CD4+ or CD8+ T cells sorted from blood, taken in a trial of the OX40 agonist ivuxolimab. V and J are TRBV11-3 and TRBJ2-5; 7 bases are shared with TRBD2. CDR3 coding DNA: TGTGCCAGCAGCAAAAGCGGGGAAGAGACCCAGTACTTC. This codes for CASSKSGEETQYF.